A selection of T cell receptor beta chains follows, all from one sample in a study of control samples from healthy donors and cancer patients. TCRdb's copy holds only in-frame clones and misses some; the assay was immunoSEQ multiplex PCR. This table has approximately 110,000 clones, approximately 93% appearing once. Sample: blood. Source of these receptors: a woman between 18 and 30 years old in good health. The CDR3 runs from the conserved cysteine through the conserved F or W. A D gene is named only where the DNA matches it firmly. Clone size is shown for a subset of rows, as once, few, many or a class of expanded clone.

d_gene	v_gene	j_gene	abundance	CDR3aa	CDR3nt
TRBD1	TRBV2	TRBJ1-1	.	CASSDEGTGAAFF	TGTGCCAGCAGTGACGAGGGCACAGGGGCCGCTTTCTTT
.	TRBV19	TRBJ1-2	.	CASSPDRHNGYTF	TGTGCCAGTAGTCCCGACAGACACAATGGCTACACCTTC
.	TRBV24-1	TRBJ1-1	.	CATSDLGAEAFF	TGTGCCACCAGTGATTTGGGGGCGGAAGCTTTCTTT
.	TRBV27	TRBJ1-1	.	CASSPWDTNTEAFF	TGTGCCAGCAGTCCCTGGGACACGAACACTGAAGCTTTCTTT
.	TRBV7-9	TRBJ1-2	.	CASSPTLGGLANYGYTF	TGTGCCAGCAGCCCCACCCTTGGGGGATTAGCTAACTATGGCTACACCTTC
TRBD2	TRBV7-2	TRBJ2-1	.	CASSLGAGLAGGGNEQFF	TGTGCCAGCAGCTTAGGCGCTGGGCTAGCGGGAGGGGGCAATGAGCAGTTCTTC
.	TRBV5-1	TRBJ2-7	few	CASSLAGVSYEQYF	TGCGCCAGCAGCTTGGCCGGGGTGTCCTACGAGCAGTACTTC
.	TRBV5-1	TRBJ2-2	.	CASREGGNTGELFF	TGCGCCAGCAGAGAGGGGGGCAACACCGGGGAGCTGTTTTTT
.	TRBV25-1	TRBJ1-1	.	CASSEYFAGYGKTEAFF	TGTGCCAGCAGTGAATATTTCGCGGGATACGGAAAAACTGAAGCTTTCTTT
.	TRBV20-1	TRBJ2-3	.	CSAMGGDTQYF	TGCAGTGCTATGGGTGGAGATACGCAGTATTTT
.	TRBV2	TRBJ1-1	medium-sized	CASSARFRGYGVNTEAFF	TGTGCCAGCAGTGCACGGTTCCGGGGGTATGGTGTGAACACTGAAGCTTTCTTT
.	TRBV3-1/TRBV3-2	TRBJ1-3	.	CASSQYGGLEGNTIYF	TGTGCCAGCAGCCAATATGGAGGGCTAGAAGGAAACACCATATATTTT
.	TRBV4-3	TRBJ2-2	.	CASSQGAGLGGELFF	TGCGCCAGCAGCCAAGGGGCAGGGTTGGGCGGGGAGCTGTTTTTT
.	TRBV3-1/TRBV3-2	TRBJ2-7	.	CASSDTGRQKYF	TGTGCCAGCAGTGATACCGGGAGACAAAAGTACTTC
TRBD1	TRBV25-1	TRBJ2-5	.	CASSELGQGSHPQETQYF	TGTGCCAGCAGTGAATTAGGACAGGGGTCCCACCCCCAAGAGACCCAGTACTTC
TRBD1	TRBV14	TRBJ2-7	.	CASSSYRGPYEQYF	TGTGCCAGCAGCTCCTACAGGGGTCCATACGAGCAGTACTTC